Listed below are T cell receptor beta chains from one sample, sequenced in a study of PD-1 blockade in mismatch repair-deficient tumors. Assay: immunoSEQ multiplex PCR; the TCRdb copy retains only in-frame clones and omits some. The sample consists of fewer than 50,000 clones, 75% to 85% of them appearing once. The starting material was peripheral blood, obtained 4 weeks after starting pembrolizumab. The receptor source for this set is an adult with mismatch repair-deficient cancer. CDR3s include the opening cysteine and the closing phenylalanine or tryptophan. D genes are given only for firm matches. Rows give clone size only sometimes, using once, few, many, or a class for an expanded clone.

TGTGCCAGCAGCCTAAAGGCTAGCGGGAACACCGGGGAGCTGTTTTTT	CASSLKASGNTGELFF	-	TRBJ2-2	TRBV21-1	-
TGTGCCAGTAGTGCAGGGGAACGCTATGAGCAGTTCTTC	CASSAGERYEQFF	-	TRBJ2-1	TRBV19	-
TGTGCCAGTAGTATCAGTTTGGACAGCTACGAGCAGTACTTC	CASSISLDSYEQYF	-	TRBJ2-7	TRBV19	-
TGTGCCAGCAGCCGGGGGGCGGGAACTGAAGCTTTCTTT	CASSRGAGTEAFF	-	TRBJ1-1	TRBV6-5	-
TGTGCCAGCAGCTTAGGCCATTCCAGTTTAAGCTACACCTTC	CASSLGHSSLSYTF	-	TRBJ1-2	TRBV13	-
TGTGCCACCAGCATGTGGAGGACTACCGTCAATGAGCAGTTCTTC	CATSMWRTTVNEQFF	-	TRBJ2-1	TRBV15	-
TGCGCCAGCAGCCAAGAACAGATCTCTGGGGCCAACGTCCTGACTTTC	CASSQEQISGANVLTF	-	TRBJ2-6	TRBV4-1	-
TGTGCCAGCAGCTTCGGGTACACCGGGGAGCTGTTTTTT	CASSFGYTGELFF	-	TRBJ2-2	TRBV11-2	-
TGTGCCAGCAGTAGGGGACAGGGGGCCACTGAAGCTTTCTTT	CASSRGQGATEAFF	TRBD1	TRBJ1-1	TRBV6-5	-
TGTGCCAGCAGTCGGACTAGCGGGAGCCCAGATACGCAGTATTTT	CASSRTSGSPDTQYF	TRBD2	TRBJ2-3	TRBV6-5	-
TGCGCCAGCAGCCAAGATACGACAGCGCCAAATCAGCCCCAGCATTTT	CASSQDTTAPNQPQHF	-	TRBJ1-5	TRBV4-1	-
TGTGCCAGCAGTGCACCGGACAGGCCACTCTATGGCTACACCTTC	CASSAPDRPLYGYTF	TRBD1	TRBJ1-2	TRBV6-1	medium-sized
TGTGCCAGCAGCTTAGTTGCGACAGGGGGCCACGAGCAGTACTTC	CASSLVATGGHEQYF	TRBD1	TRBJ2-7	TRBV7-8	-
TGTGCCAGCAGCTTGGCTGGCGGGGGCCGAACCAAAAACATTCAGTACTTC	CASSLAGGGRTKNIQYF	-	TRBJ2-4	TRBV5-6	-
TGTGCAAGTCGCTTAGAAACTAGCGGGAGCGCAGATACGCAGTATTTT	CASRLETSGSADTQYF	-	TRBJ2-3	TRBV12-2	-
TGCGCCAGCAGCCAAGATGGGGGGGGTAGTAATGAAAAACTGTTTTTT	CASSQDGGGSNEKLFF	-	TRBJ1-4	TRBV4-3	-
TGTGCCAGCAGCTTGACCGGCGGGAGGAAGGTCGAGCAGTACTTC	CASSLTGGRKVEQYF	TRBD2	TRBJ2-7	TRBV5-8	-
TGTGCCAGCAGCTTAACCGGACTAGCCCCCTGGGAGCAGTACTTC	CASSLTGLAPWEQYF	TRBD2	TRBJ2-7	TRBV7-9	-
TGTGCCAGCTCACAGGGGACTAGCGGGAGGTTCTACGAGCAGTACTTC	CASSQGTSGRFYEQYF	TRBD2	TRBJ2-7	TRBV18	-
TGTGCCGGTGGGGGTCAGGTCCCTCCGGATAGCAATCAGCCCCAGCATTTT	CAGGGQVPPDSNQPQHF	-	TRBJ1-5	TRBV19	-
TGCGCCAGCAGCGGGGGTAGCACAGATACGCAGTATTTT	CASSGGSTDTQYF	-	TRBJ2-3	TRBV5-1	-
TGTGCCAGCAGCTTAGTGTTCGGCGAGACCCAGTACTTC	CASSLVFGETQYF	-	TRBJ2-5	TRBV7-8	-
TGTGCCAGCAGCCTCGGGGGGACTAGCGGCTACAATGAGCAGTTCTTC	CASSLGGTSGYNEQFF	TRBD2	TRBJ2-1	TRBV9	-
TGTGCCAGCAGTTTATGGTTAGGAGAGACCCAGTACTTC	CASSLWLGETQYF	-	TRBJ2-5	TRBV27	-
TGTGCCATCAGTAGGGAGCGGGAGGGTAGGAATGAGCAGTTCTTC	CAISREREGRNEQFF	TRBD2	TRBJ2-1	TRBV10-3	-
TGCGCCAGCAGCCAAGTGGGGGGACTGACCAACACTGAAGCTTTCTTT	CASSQVGGLTNTEAFF	-	TRBJ1-1	TRBV4-1	-
TGTGCCAGCAGCTCTTCACTAGTGGCCTTCGGTGATGAGCAGTTCTTC	CASSSSLVAFGDEQFF	-	TRBJ2-1	TRBV9	medium-sized
TGTGCCAGCAGTTCCCATTTGTGGAATACGCAGTATTTT	CASSSHLWNTQYF	-	TRBJ2-3	TRBV6-5	-
TGTGCCAGCAGCTACAGCGGGGGAACCTACGAGCAGTACTTC	CASSYSGGTYEQYF	TRBD2	TRBJ2-7	TRBV11-2	-
TGTGCCAGCAGTGAATATGGGGACAGTGGTACGCAGTATTTT	CASSEYGDSGTQYF	TRBD1	TRBJ2-3	TRBV25-1	-
TGTGCCTGGAGTTTCGCCGGGGGGGGGTACGAGCAGTACTTC	CAWSFAGGGYEQYF	TRBD2	TRBJ2-7	TRBV30	-